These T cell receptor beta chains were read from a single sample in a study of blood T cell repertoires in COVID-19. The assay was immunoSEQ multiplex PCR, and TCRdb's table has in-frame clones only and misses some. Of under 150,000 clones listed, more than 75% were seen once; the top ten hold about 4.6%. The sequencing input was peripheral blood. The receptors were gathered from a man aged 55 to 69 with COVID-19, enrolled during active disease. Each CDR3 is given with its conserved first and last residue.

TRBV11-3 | CASSSPWASSGSPNEQFF
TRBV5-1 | CASSRSTSDTEAFF
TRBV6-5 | CASSYDRASIEQYF
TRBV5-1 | CASSLSRQDNSPLHF
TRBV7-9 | CASSLWGSGSYEQYF
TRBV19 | CASSLRDSYYSNQPQHF
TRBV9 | CASSSFQGGGEAFF
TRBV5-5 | CASSRGQLKNTEAFF
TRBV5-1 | CASSLAAGTVGGYTF
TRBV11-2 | CASSSLRGTEEKLFF
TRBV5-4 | CASSFGGGNEQFF
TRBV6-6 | CASSYSITGYNEQFF
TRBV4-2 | CASSQGKGDRGYNEQFF
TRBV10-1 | CASSEQDRLSEQYF
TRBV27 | CASIGTGGNQPQHF
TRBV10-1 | CASSSRTGARETQYF
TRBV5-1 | CASSLGVTGTGGENEQFF
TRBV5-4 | CASSPQLGTAGNTEAFF
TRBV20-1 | CSASPLQEAFF
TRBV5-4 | CASSLGGTGSNTIYF
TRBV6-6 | CASSQMRDNSPLHF
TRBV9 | CASSRLAGGFGTGELFF
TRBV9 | CASTVGEGRREQYF
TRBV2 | CASSPESLEQYF
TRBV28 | CASSFAGQGIVGNQPQHF
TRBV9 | CASSTSGRAKTDTQYF
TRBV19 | CASSTQANSIYF
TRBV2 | CASSRQGPGANVLTF
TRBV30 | CAWEGQPADNYGYTF